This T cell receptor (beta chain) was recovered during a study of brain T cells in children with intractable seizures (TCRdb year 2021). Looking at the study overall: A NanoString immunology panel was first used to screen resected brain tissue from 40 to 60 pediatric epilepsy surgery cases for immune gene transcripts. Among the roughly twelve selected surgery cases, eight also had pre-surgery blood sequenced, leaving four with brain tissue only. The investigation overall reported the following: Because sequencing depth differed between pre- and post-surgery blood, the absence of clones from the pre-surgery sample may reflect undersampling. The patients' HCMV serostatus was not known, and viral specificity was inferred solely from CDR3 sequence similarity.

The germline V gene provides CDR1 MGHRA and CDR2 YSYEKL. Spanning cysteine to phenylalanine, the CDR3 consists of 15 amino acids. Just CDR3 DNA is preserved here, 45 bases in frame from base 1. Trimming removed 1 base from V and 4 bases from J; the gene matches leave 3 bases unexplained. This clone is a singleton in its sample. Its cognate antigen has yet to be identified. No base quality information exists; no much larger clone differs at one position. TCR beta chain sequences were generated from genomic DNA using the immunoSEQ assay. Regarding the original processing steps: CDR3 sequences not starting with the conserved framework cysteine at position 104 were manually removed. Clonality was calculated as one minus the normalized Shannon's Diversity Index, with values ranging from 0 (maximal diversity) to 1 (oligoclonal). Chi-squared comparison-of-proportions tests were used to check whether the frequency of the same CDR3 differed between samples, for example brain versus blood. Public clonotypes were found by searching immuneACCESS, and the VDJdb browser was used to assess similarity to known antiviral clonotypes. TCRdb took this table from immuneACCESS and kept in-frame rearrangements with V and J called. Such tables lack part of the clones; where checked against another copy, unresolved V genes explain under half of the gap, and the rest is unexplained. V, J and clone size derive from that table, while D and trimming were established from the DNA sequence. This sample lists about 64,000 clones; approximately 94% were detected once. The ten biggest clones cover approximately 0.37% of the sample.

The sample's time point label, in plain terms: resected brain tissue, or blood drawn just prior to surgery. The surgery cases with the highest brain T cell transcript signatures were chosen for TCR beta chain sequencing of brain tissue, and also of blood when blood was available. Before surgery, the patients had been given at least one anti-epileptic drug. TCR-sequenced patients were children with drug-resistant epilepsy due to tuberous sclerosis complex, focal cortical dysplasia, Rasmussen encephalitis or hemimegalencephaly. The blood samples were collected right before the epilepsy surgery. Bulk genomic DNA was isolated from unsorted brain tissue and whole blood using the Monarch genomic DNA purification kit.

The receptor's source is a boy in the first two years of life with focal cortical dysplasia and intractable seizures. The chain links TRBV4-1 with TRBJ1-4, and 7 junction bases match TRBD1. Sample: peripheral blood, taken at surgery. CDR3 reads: CASSQAGGSNEKLFF. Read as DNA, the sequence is TGCGCCAGCAGCCAAGCAGGGGGGAGTAATGAAAAACTGTTTTTT.